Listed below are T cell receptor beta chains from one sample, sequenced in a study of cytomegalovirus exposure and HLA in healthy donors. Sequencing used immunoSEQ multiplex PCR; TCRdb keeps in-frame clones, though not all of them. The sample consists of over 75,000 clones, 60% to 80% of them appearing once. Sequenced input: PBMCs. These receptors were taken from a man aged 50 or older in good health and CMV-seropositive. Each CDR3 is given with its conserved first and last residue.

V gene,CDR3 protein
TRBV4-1,CASSGPLKNTEAFF
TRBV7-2,CASKEGRYLSEQFF
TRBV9,CASSAGQSSGNTIYF
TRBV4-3,CASSREGGQETQYF
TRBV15,CATSREKTGGYGYPF
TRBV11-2,CASSLWTDRGYTGELFF
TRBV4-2,CASSQDSAGTGEGNQPQHF
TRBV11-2,CASSRGQGGYTDTQYF
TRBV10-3,CAISAGSTGNTIYF
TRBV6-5,CASSYSERTTSTIYF
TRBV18,CASSPQGYAGELFF
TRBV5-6,CASSLGLGYEQYF
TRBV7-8,CASSLDRAAQGGYTF
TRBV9,CASSVEQGENGEKLFF
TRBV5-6,CASRGYGYPF
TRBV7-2,CASSRQGRSGNTIYF
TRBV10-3,CAISERLGQNNSPLNF
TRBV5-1,CASSSRGLGTGELFF
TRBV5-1,CASSLSVPSGGARTGELFF
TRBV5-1,CASSKAREGINTEAFF
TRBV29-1,CSVRDRGPDQPQHF
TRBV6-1,CASRGLAGVTGELFF
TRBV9,CASSSYSANTGELFF
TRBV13,CASSLDSSGGGQETQYF
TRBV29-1,CSVVMALQETQYF
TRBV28,CASSSGFPGELFF
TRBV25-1,CASSPQGFSYEQYF
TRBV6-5,CASSYPGSGENTEAFF
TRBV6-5,CASRAGQGNSPLHF
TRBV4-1,CASSQAFRQGVGTEAFF
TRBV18,CASSPGQGNNYGYTF
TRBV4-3,CASSQEAGTPGNTIYF
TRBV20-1,CSAAGLETQYF
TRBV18,CASSTYNQGYNEQFF
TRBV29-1,CSVDLWGSGRGNTEAFF
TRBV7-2,CASSLGRGGRTDTQYF
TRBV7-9,CASSPEWSEQFF
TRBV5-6,CASSQSQGGETQYF
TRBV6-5,CASSYSDRMNTEAFF
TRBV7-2,CAIGGGSDTQYF
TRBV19,CASSSPGWTYHGYTF
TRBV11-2,CASSLVRVPSYNEQFF
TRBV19,CASSARGGVNEQFF
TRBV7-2,CASSFDRLNQPQHF
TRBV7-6,CASSSGLAGGPGELFF
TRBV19,CASQRTGDYGYTF
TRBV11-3,CASSPGERNEQYF
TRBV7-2,CASSLSFSFGQGAGEQFF
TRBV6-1,CASSVLYNQPQHF
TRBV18,CASSPAGGHSYEQYF
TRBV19,CASSTTGGSGNTIYF
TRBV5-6,CASSSGQGYEQYF
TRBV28,CASTPDTSTDTQYF
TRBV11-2,CASSLAPTGLQETQYF
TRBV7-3,CASSSDRGGYTF
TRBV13,CASSAGLVSTDTQYF
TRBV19,CASSPTSGSTDTQYF
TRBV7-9,CASSPGTWDEQYF